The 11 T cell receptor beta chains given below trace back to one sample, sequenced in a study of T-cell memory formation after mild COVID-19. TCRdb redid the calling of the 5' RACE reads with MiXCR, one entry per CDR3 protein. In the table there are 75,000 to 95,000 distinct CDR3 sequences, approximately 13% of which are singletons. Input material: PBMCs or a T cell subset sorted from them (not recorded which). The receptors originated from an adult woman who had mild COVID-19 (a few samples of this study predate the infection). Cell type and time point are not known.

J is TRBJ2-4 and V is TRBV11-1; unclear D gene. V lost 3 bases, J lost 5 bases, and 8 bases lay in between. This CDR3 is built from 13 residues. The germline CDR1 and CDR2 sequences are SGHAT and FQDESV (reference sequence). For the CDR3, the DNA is TGTGCCAGCAGCTTGGGCGGTGAAAACATTCAGTACTTC. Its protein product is CASSLGGENIQYF.

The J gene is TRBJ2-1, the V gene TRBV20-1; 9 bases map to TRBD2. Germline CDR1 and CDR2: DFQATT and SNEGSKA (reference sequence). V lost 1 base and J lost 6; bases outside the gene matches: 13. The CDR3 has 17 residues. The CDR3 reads CSARVSGIAGDGNEQFF. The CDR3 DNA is TGCAGTGCTAGAGTGAGTGGGATAGCGGGAGATGGCAATGAGCAGTTCTTC.

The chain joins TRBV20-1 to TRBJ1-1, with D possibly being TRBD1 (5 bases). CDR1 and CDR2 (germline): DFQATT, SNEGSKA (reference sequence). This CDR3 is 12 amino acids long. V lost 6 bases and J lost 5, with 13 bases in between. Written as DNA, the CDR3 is TGCAGTGCCCAGAGTGGGGGGACTGAAGCTTTCTTT. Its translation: CSAQSGGTEAFF.

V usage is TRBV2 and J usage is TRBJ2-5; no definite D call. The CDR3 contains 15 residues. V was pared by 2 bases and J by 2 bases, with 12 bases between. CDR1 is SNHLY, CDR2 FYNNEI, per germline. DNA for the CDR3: TGTGCCAGCAGTGAAAAGGCGGTGATTCAAGAGACCCAGTACTTC. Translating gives CASSEKAVIQETQYF.

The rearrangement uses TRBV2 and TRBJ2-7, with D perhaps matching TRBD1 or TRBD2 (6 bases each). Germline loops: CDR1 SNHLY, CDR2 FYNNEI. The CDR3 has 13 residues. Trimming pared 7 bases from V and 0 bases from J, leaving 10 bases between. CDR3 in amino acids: CASTGADSYEQYF. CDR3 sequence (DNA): TGTGCCAGCACGGGGGCAGACTCCTACGAGCAGTACTTC.

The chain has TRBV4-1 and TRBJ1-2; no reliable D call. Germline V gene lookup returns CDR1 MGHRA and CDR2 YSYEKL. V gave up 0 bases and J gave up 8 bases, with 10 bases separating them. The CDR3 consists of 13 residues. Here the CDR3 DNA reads TGCGCCAGCAGCCAAGAGAGAGTACCCGGCTACACCTTC. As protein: CASSQERVPGYTF.

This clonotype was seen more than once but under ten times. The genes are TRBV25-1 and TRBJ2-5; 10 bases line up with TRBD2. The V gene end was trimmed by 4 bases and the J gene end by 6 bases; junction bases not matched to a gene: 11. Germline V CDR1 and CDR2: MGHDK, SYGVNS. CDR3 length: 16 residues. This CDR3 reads CASSGERLAGSKTQYF. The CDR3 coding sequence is TGTGCCAGCAGTGGGGAAAGACTAGCGGGCTCCAAGACCCAGTACTTC.

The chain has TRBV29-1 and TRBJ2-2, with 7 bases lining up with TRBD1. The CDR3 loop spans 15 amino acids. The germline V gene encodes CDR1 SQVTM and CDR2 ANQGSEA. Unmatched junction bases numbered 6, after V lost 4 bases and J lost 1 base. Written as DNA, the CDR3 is TGCAGCGTTGTCCCTGGGACAGTGAACACCGGGGAGCTGTTTTTT. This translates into CSVVPGTVNTGELFF.

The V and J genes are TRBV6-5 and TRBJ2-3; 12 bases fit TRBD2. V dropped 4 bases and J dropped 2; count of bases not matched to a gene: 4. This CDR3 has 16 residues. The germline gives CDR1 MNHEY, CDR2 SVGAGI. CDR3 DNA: TGTGCCAGCAGTTCCGGACTAGCGGGGCCCACAGATACGCAGTATTTT. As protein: CASSSGLAGPTDTQYF.

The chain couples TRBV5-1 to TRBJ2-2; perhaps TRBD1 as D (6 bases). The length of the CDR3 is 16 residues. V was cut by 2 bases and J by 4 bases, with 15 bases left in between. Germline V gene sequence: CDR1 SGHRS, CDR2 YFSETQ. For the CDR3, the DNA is TGCGCCAGCAGCTTCAGGGGACCGCCGGGCACCGGGGAGCTGTTTTTT. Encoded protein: CASSFRGPPGTGELFF.

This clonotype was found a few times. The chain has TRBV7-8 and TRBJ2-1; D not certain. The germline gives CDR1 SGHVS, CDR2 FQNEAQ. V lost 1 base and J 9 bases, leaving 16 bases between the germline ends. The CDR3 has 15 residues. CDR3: CASSLEPLSMIEQFF. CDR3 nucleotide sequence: TGTGCCAGCAGCTTAGAGCCGCTTAGTATGATTGAGCAGTTCTTC.